This is a list of T cell receptor beta chains from one sample in a study of blood T cell repertoires in COVID-19. Only in-frame clones appear in the TCRdb table, and some are missing; sequencing was by immunoSEQ multiplex PCR. The data contain roughly 130,000 clones, around 83% of them singletons. Source material: peripheral blood. Source of these receptors: a woman aged 45-60 years with acute or convalescent COVID-19. Both conserved end residues are part of each CDR3. Fields, in order: J gene, clone size, V gene, D gene, CDR3 protein, CDR3 DNA. D genes are given only for firm matches. Not every row has a clone size; where given, it reads once, few, many or a size class.

>TRBJ1-2|.|TRBV19|TRBD1
CASSTEQGVRGYTF
TGTGCCAGTAGTACCGAACAGGGGGTAAGGGGCTACACCTTC
>TRBJ2-3|.|TRBV24-1|TRBD2
CATSDLPSGGNLNTQYF
TGTGCCACCAGTGATTTGCCTAGCGGGGGTAATTTAAATACGCAGTATTTT
>TRBJ1-1|.|TRBV5-1|TRBD1
CASSLQGVGTEAFF
TGCGCCAGCAGCTTACAGGGGGTAGGAACTGAAGCTTTCTTT
>TRBJ2-3|.|TRBV28|.
CASSVTRGSGTDTQYF
TGTGCCAGCAGTGTAACCAGGGGTTCGGGCACAGATACGCAGTATTTT
>TRBJ1-5|.|TRBV19|TRBD1
CASSIGAGGHQPQHF
TGTGCCAGTAGTATTGGAGCAGGGGGTCATCAGCCCCAGCATTTT
>TRBJ1-5|.|TRBV5-6|TRBD1
CASSIYAGGNQPQHF
TGTGCCAGCAGCATTTACGCAGGGGGAAATCAGCCCCAGCATTTT
>TRBJ2-3|.|TRBV19|TRBD1
CASSQGTGGAVDTQYF
TGTGCCAGTAGCCAGGGGACAGGGGGCGCGGTAGATACGCAGTATTTT
>TRBJ1-2|.|TRBV18|.
CASSQTKNREHYGYTF
TGTGCCAGCTCACAAACGAAAAACAGGGAACACTATGGCTACACCTTC
>TRBJ1-6|.|TRBV19|TRBD1
CASSELRQGGSYNSPLHF
TGTGCCAGTAGTGAGCTCCGACAGGGAGGCTCCTATAATTCACCCCTCCACTTT
>TRBJ2-1|.|TRBV7-6|.
CASSDSGTHYEQFF
TGTGCCAGCAGCGACTCCGGGACACACTATGAGCAGTTCTTC
>TRBJ1-2|once|TRBV27|.
CASRLLGSLSYTF
TGTGCCAGCAGATTACTGGGGAGTCTAAGCTACACCTTC
>TRBJ2-7|.|TRBV4-2|TRBD2
CASSLGTLAGDREQYF
TGTGCCAGCAGCCTCGGGACGCTAGCGGGGGATCGGGAGCAGTACTTC
>TRBJ2-1|.|TRBV9|TRBD2
CASSKRGTSGGAYNEQFF
TGTGCCAGCAGCAAAAGAGGGACTAGCGGGGGGGCCTACAATGAGCAGTTCTTC
>TRBJ1-3|.|TRBV29-1|.
CSVEDRAGNTIYF
TGCAGCGTTGAAGACAGGGCTGGAAACACCATATATTTT
>TRBJ1-1|.|TRBV12-3/TRBV12-4|.
CASSFYRNTEAFF
TGTGCCAGCAGTTTTTATAGGAACACTGAAGCTTTCTTT
>TRBJ1-2|.|TRBV3-1/TRBV3-2|.
CASSQGWGENSRDGYTF
TGTGCCAGCAGCCAAGGGTGGGGGGAGAACTCTAGGGATGGCTACACCTTC
>TRBJ2-7|.|TRBV5-1|.
CASSSPGSPYEQYF
TGCGCCAGCAGCTCCCCTGGTAGCCCCTACGAGCAGTACTTC
>TRBJ1-4|.|TRBV19|TRBD1
CASSDRGSNEKLFF
TGTGCCAGTAGTGACAGGGGCTCTAATGAAAAACTGTTTTTT
>TRBJ1-2|once|TRBV5-6|TRBD1
CASSLGGTGVSGYTF
TGTGCCAGCAGCTTGGGGGGAACAGGGGTAAGCGGCTACACCTTC
>TRBJ1-6|.|TRBV4-1|.
CASSQERGLPLHF
TGCGCCAGCAGCCAAGAAAGGGGGTTACCCCTCCACTTT
>TRBJ2-5|.|TRBV11-2|.
CASSPQGLGETQYF
TGTGCCAGCAGCCCTCAGGGGCTCGGGGAGACCCAGTACTTC
>TRBJ2-6|.|TRBV5-1|.
CASSPQVVSGANVLTF
TGCGCCAGCAGTCCCCAGGTAGTCTCTGGGGCCAACGTCCTGACTTTC
>TRBJ1-5|.|TRBV6-5|TRBD1
CASSRGTGIQPQHF
TGTGCCAGCAGCCGCGGGACAGGGATTCAGCCCCAGCATTTT
>TRBJ2-1|once|TRBV6-4|.
CASSDGGSYNEQFF
TGTGCCAGCAGCGACGGAGGTTCCTACAATGAGCAGTTCTTC
>TRBJ2-5|.|TRBV7-2|TRBD2
CASSLQRGVQETQYF
TGTGCCAGCAGCTTACAGCGGGGGGTTCAAGAGACCCAGTACTTC
>TRBJ1-1|.|TRBV28|TRBD1
CASSERDRENTEAFF
TGTGCCAGCAGCGAAAGGGACAGGGAGAACACTGAAGCTTTCTTT
>TRBJ1-2|.|TRBV7-3|TRBD1
CASSADRVGNYGYTF
TGTGCCAGCAGCGCGGACAGGGTCGGTAACTATGGCTACACCTTC
>TRBJ1-1|.|TRBV3-1/TRBV3-2|TRBD1
CASSLRQGSTFF
TGTGCCAGCAGCCTAAGACAGGGCAGCACTTTCTTT
>TRBJ2-7|few|TRBV5-8|TRBD1
CASSLRDRVNYEQYF
TGTGCCAGCAGCCTCCGGGACAGGGTTAACTACGAGCAGTACTTC
>TRBJ1-5|.|TRBV2|TRBD1
CASSGLGGGGNQPQHF
TGTGCCAGCAGTGGTTTAGGGGGCGGCGGCAATCAGCCCCAGCATTTT
>TRBJ1-3|.|TRBV24-1|TRBD1
CATSDRDRGSGNTIYF
TGTGCCACCAGTGATAGGGACAGGGGCAGTGGAAACACCATATATTTT
>TRBJ1-1|.|TRBV10-1|.
CASSDDRYTEAFF
TGCGCCAGCAGTGACGACAGATACACTGAAGCTTTCTTT
>TRBJ2-7|.|TRBV7-4|TRBD1
CASSPFIGQGSSSYEQYF
TGTGCCAGCAGCCCCTTTATCGGACAGGGTTCGAGCTCCTACGAGCAGTACTTC
>TRBJ1-4|.|TRBV19|TRBD1
CASKSSGGVNEKLFF
TGTGCCAGTAAATCCTCAGGGGGCGTTAATGAAAAACTGTTTTTT
>TRBJ2-7|.|TRBV6-6|.
CASSQRQTEQYF
TGTGCCAGCAGTCAGCGACAGACAGAGCAGTACTTC
>TRBJ2-7|.|TRBV29-1|.
CSVEDQGSSYEQYF
TGCAGCGTTGAAGATCAGGGCAGCTCCTACGAGCAGTACTTC
>TRBJ1-2|.|TRBV5-4|TRBD1
CASSYGDREYGYTF
TGTGCCAGCAGCTATGGGGACAGGGAATACGGCTACACCTTC
>TRBJ2-1|.|TRBV27|TRBD1
CASSISGGSYNEQFF
TGTGCCAGCAGTATATCAGGGGGCTCCTACAATGAGCAGTTCTTC
>TRBJ1-5|.|TRBV5-4|.
CASSLSSGPQHF
TGTGCCAGCAGCTTGAGTTCCGGGCCCCAGCATTTT
>TRBJ1-6|few|TRBV3-1/TRBV3-2|.
CASSQDGIRSPLHF
TGTGCCAGCAGCCAAGATGGCATCAGATCACCCCTCCACTTT
>TRBJ2-1|.|TRBV19|TRBD1
CASSINRGNEQFF
TGTGCCAGTAGTATTAACAGGGGGAATGAGCAGTTCTTC
>TRBJ2-1|.|TRBV19|TRBD2
CASSILAGGGNEQFF
TGTGCCAGTAGTATTTTGGCGGGGGGAGGCAATGAGCAGTTCTTC
>TRBJ2-5|.|TRBV20-1|.
CSARSETQYF
TGCAGTGCTAGGAGCGAGACCCAGTACTTC
>TRBJ2-1|once|TRBV19|.
CASSIGESSYNEQFF
TGTGCCAGTAGTATAGGTGAGAGCTCCTACAATGAGCAGTTCTTC
>TRBJ1-3|.|TRBV9|TRBD1
CASSARGQGYRYGNTIYF
TGTGCCAGCAGCGCGCGGGGACAGGGATATAGATATGGAAACACCATATATTTT
>TRBJ1-6|once|TRBV10-1|.
CASSAAANGSPLHF
TGCGCCAGCAGTGCTGCGGCTAACGGTTCACCCCTCCACTTT
>TRBJ1-5|.|TRBV29-1|TRBD1
CSVVEGTGNQPQHF
TGCAGCGTTGTTGAAGGGACAGGCAATCAGCCCCAGCATTTT
>TRBJ2-7|.|TRBV20-1|.
CSVGRAYEQYF
TGCAGTGTGGGCAGGGCCTACGAGCAGTACTTC
>TRBJ1-3|.|TRBV9|.
CASSTRQDSGNTIYF
TGTGCCAGCAGCACGCGACAGGACTCTGGAAACACCATATATTTT
>TRBJ1-2|.|TRBV5-1|.
CASSLGVTQTNYGYTF
TGCGCCAGCAGCTTGGGAGTGACACAAACTAACTATGGCTACACCTTC
>TRBJ1-5|.|TRBV7-8|.
CASSEGGSQPQHF
TGTGCCAGCAGCGAGGGTGGGAGTCAGCCCCAGCATTTT
>TRBJ2-7|once|TRBV3-1/TRBV3-2|TRBD1
CASSRTGTGGNEQYF
TGTGCCAGCAGCCGGACCGGGACAGGGGGCAACGAGCAGTACTTC
>TRBJ1-5|.|TRBV2|.
CASSARQGNQPQHF
TGTGCCAGCAGCGCACGTCAGGGGAATCAGCCCCAGCATTTT
>TRBJ1-5|.|TRBV19|.
CASSINQGGQPQHF
TGTGCCAGTAGTATCAACCAGGGCGGCCAGCCCCAGCATTTT
>TRBJ2-3|.|TRBV5-3|TRBD1
CARSFKSRGHWTDTQYF
TGTGCCAGAAGCTTTAAATCGAGGGGGCATTGGACAGATACGCAGTATTTT
>TRBJ1-1|once|TRBV5-1|.
CASSFNGENTEAFF
TGCGCCAGCAGCTTCAACGGGGAGAACACTGAAGCTTTCTTT
>TRBJ2-7|once|TRBV13|TRBD1
CASRLTGGAYEQYF
TGTGCCAGCAGGTTGACAGGGGGGGCCTACGAGCAGTACTTC
>TRBJ1-1|.|TRBV6-6|TRBD1
CASSADRVGTEAFF
TGTGCCAGCAGTGCGGACAGGGTCGGGACTGAAGCTTTCTTT